This TCR beta chain was found in a study of cytomegalovirus exposure and HLA in healthy donors. Overall study findings and caveats: A few chains tied to CMV proved CMV antigen-specific in vitro. According to a subsequent analysis, TCR clusters from the first cohort were inclined to appear together in the roughly 120 validation repertoires. Cytomegalovirus-associated TCR beta chains were listed, numbering 164.

Comments on this clone: The target antigen is unknown.

The assay was immunoSEQ multiplex PCR, and TCRdb's table has in-frame clones only and misses some. In the table there are 100,000 to 150,000 clones, approximately 89% of which are singletons. There are 16 residues in the CDR3. Trimming cost V 5 bases and J 4 bases; bases outside gene matches: 8. In germline, CDR1 is MDHEN, CDR2 SYDVKM. The clonotype comes from a woman younger than 30 in good health and CMV-seronegative. V usage is TRBV28 and J usage is TRBJ2-7, with 13 positions matching TRBD2. The sequencing input was PBMCs. The CDR3 is CASSVGLAGDPYEQYV. The CDR3 bases are TGTGCCAGCAGTGTAGGACTAGCGGGGGACCCGTACGAGCAGTACGTC.